This section outlines one TCR beta chain sequence together with its context. Assay used: immunoSEQ multiplex PCR; TCRdb lists only in-frame clones, some missing. The sample holds about 370,000 clones, approximately 90% seen once. This entry comes from a study of Ad26.COV2.S vaccination and SARS-CoV-2 variants. Treatment specified: about 20 received Ad26.COV2.S at low or high dose, single or two shots; about 5 received placebo; per-sample allocation not given. Collection of samples fell on day 63 after the first vaccine or placebo injection. Germline trimming cut 6 bases from V and 4 bases from J; bases unmatched to any gene: 10. The CDR3 loop spans 15 amino acids. Per germline, CDR1 MNHEY and CDR2 SVGAGI.

This sequence originates from a person aged 18-60 years who received the Ad26.COV2.S COVID-19 vaccine or a placebo. The sequenced sample was peripheral blood, obtained in a trial of Ad26.COV2.S vaccine versus placebo. This sequence joins TRBV6-5 and TRBJ2-3, with 7 bases aligning to TRBD1. Here the CDR3 reads CASRLGQPGADTQYF. CDR3 DNA: TGTGCCAGCAGGTTGGGACAGCCCGGGGCAGATACGCAGTATTTT.